Given below is one T cell receptor beta chain in context. These data come from a study of blood T cell repertoires in COVID-19. Background on the study: The study drew acute and convalescent COVID-19 samples from the United States, Italy and Spain.

Per the original methods: Reference gene primer amplification in the assay estimated nucleated cell counts. Sequencing used immunoSEQ multiplex PCR; TCRdb keeps in-frame clones, though not all of them. The V and J calls and clone size are taken from that table; D and trimming were inferred from the DNA. The sample holds some 190,000 clones, approximately 80% seen once. This CDR3 is built from 15 residues. The germline gives CDR1 MNHEY, CDR2 SVGAGI. V lost 6 bases and J 1 base, leaving 12 bases between the germline ends. The V gene is TRBV6-5, the J gene TRBJ2-2; tentatively, D is TRBD1 (5 bases). Specimen: peripheral blood. This TCR was recovered from a woman aged 50 to 60 with acute or convalescent COVID-19. CDR3 protein: CASSRGHENTGELFF. The CDR3 DNA is TGTGCCAGCAGCAGAGGACACGAGAACACCGGGGAGCTGTTTTTT.